This record concerns one T cell receptor (beta chain) sequence. Exclusion criteria comprised uncontrolled infection, other autoimmune disease, pregnancy or lactation. Diagnostic decisions used clinical symptoms, serum thyroxine and TRAb, thyroid ultrasound and orbital computed tomography. This specimen comes from a study of T cells in Graves' hyperthyroidism and ophthalmopathy. RNA transcripts gave rise to amplified TCR beta CDR3 regions. The primer set for the first-round RT-PCR of the TCR CDR3 was HTBI. One entry per CDR3 protein, called by TCRdb with MiXCR from the multiplex PCR reads. The table has over 700,000 distinct CDR3 sequences, roughly 20% seen once. Germline trimming cut 0 bases from V and 1 base from J; bases unmatched to any gene: 5. In germline, CDR1 is LGHDT, CDR2 YNNKEL (reference sequence). The CDR3 has 18 amino acids.

The clonotype was recovered from a woman between 45 and 60 years old with Graves' hyperthyroidism that later progressed to Graves' ophthalmopathy. The chain uses TRBV3-1 and TRBJ2-3; 12 bases agree with TRBD2. Sequencing input: blood. This CDR3 is CASSQDGLAGGGTDTQYF. Written as DNA, the CDR3 is TGTGCCAGCAGCCAAGATGGGCTAGCGGGGGGGGGCACAGATACGCAGTATTTT.